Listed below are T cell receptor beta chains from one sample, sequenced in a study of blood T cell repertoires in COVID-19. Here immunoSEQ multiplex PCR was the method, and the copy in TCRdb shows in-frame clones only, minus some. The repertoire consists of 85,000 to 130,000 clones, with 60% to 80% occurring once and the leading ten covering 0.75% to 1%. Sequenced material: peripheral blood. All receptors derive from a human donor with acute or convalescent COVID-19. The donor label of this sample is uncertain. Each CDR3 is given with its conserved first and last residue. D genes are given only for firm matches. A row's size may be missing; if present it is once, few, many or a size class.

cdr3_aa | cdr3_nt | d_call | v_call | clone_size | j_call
CASSLALRQRGGYTF | TGTGCCAGCAGCTTAGCTCTCAGACAAAGAGGGGGCTACACCTTC | . | TRBV11-2 | . | TRBJ1-2
CASSPRGSGYNSPLHF | TGTGCCAGCAGCCCAAGGGGTTCGGGCTATAATTCACCCCTCCACTTT | . | TRBV5-6 | . | TRBJ1-6
CASSFGAQETQYF | TGTGCCAGCAGCTTTGGAGCCCAAGAGACCCAGTACTTC | . | TRBV5-5 | . | TRBJ2-5
CASSPQQGRREKLFF | TGTGCCAGCAGTCCGCAACAGGGGCGTCGTGAAAAACTGTTTTTT | TRBD1 | TRBV28 | . | TRBJ1-4
CASGRGGSSYNEQFF | TGTGCTAGTGGGAGGGGGGGAAGCTCCTACAATGAGCAGTTCTTC | . | TRBV12-5 | . | TRBJ2-1
CASSPKGQAIKAFF | TGTGCCAGCAGCCCTAAGGGGCAGGCGATTAAAGCTTTCTTT | . | TRBV2 | . | TRBJ1-1
CASSQLAGTDYGYTF | TGTGCCAGCAGCCAGCTGGCTGGGACAGACTATGGCTACACCTTC | TRBD1 | TRBV4-2 | . | TRBJ1-2
CAISESAGYNSPLHF | TGTGCCATCAGTGAGTCGGCGGGATATAATTCACCCCTCCACTTT | . | TRBV10-3 | . | TRBJ1-6
CASSQGRALGAQYF | TGTGCCAGCAGCCAAGGACGGGCCCTCGGGGCCCAGTACTTC | . | TRBV3-1/TRBV3-2 | . | TRBJ2-5
CASSQGRTSYNEQFF | TGTGCCAGCAGCCAAGGTAGGACTAGTTACAATGAGCAGTTCTTC | TRBD2 | TRBV3-1/TRBV3-2 | . | TRBJ2-1
CAWSAGGWYYGYTF | TGTGCCTGGAGTGCAGGGGGATGGTACTATGGCTACACCTTC | TRBD1 | TRBV30 | . | TRBJ1-2
CASTRGTIQPQHF | TGTGCCAGCACCCGCGGGACGATTCAGCCCCAGCATTTT | . | TRBV28 | . | TRBJ1-5
CASSRAGGAHYGYTF | TGTGCCAGCAGCCGGGCGGGGGGCGCTCACTATGGCTACACCTTC | . | TRBV25-1 | few | TRBJ1-2
CASRGWGGDTEAFF | TGTGCCAGCAGGGGGTGGGGGGGCGACACTGAAGCTTTCTTT | . | TRBV27 | . | TRBJ1-1
CASKTLPGTDTQYF | TGTGCCAGCAAGACTCTCCCGGGCACAGATACGCAGTATTTT | . | TRBV6-5 | . | TRBJ2-3
CASTRQASGADTQYF | TGTGCCAGCACCCGGCAAGCTAGCGGAGCAGATACGCAGTATTTT | TRBD2 | TRBV7-9 | . | TRBJ2-3
CASTERDQPQHF | TGTGCCAGCACCGAACGAGATCAGCCCCAGCATTTT | . | TRBV28 | . | TRBJ1-5
CASSSGRGMNTEAFF | TGTGCCAGCTCATCAGGCAGGGGTATGAACACTGAAGCTTTCTTT | . | TRBV18 | . | TRBJ1-1
CASFGTGYNEQFF | TGTGCCAGCTTTGGGACAGGTTACAATGAGCAGTTCTTC | TRBD1 | TRBV18 | once | TRBJ2-1
CSAGAEETQYF | TGCAGTGCTGGGGCGGAGGAGACCCAGTACTTC | . | TRBV20-1 | . | TRBJ2-5
CASSYYPGGDNYGYTF | TGCGCCAGCAGCTACTACCCAGGGGGCGATAACTATGGCTACACCTTC | TRBD1 | TRBV5-1 | medium-sized | TRBJ1-2
CASSLVGGPNTGELFF | TGTGCCAGCAGCTTAGTTGGGGGCCCGAACACCGGGGAGCTGTTTTTT | . | TRBV11-3 | few | TRBJ2-2
CASSLSTVQPGEKLFF | TGTGCCAGCAGCTTATCAACGGTCCAACCCGGGGAAAAACTGTTTTTT | . | TRBV7-8 | . | TRBJ1-4
CASSFRQGTSVEQYF | TGTGCCAGCAGCTTTCGACAGGGGACGTCGGTCGAGCAGTACTTC | TRBD1 | TRBV11-2 | . | TRBJ2-7
CASRDLNREWYQETQYF | TGTGCCAGCAGGGATCTAAACAGGGAATGGTACCAAGAGACCCAGTACTTC | . | TRBV3-1/TRBV3-2 | . | TRBJ2-5
CASSDRNSNQPQHF | TGTGCCAGCAGTGACAGGAATAGCAATCAGCCCCAGCATTTT | . | TRBV6-1 | . | TRBJ1-5
CASSHPGQPQHF | TGTGCCAGCTCTCACCCGGGGCAGCCCCAGCATTTT | . | TRBV18 | . | TRBJ1-5
CASSERRGSTEAFF | TGTGCCAGCAGTGAACGGCGAGGGAGCACTGAAGCTTTCTTT | . | TRBV2 | . | TRBJ1-1
CASSSPTTGGGETQYF | TGTGCCAGCAGTTCCCCTACCACAGGGGGCGGTGAGACCCAGTACTTC | TRBD1 | TRBV28 | . | TRBJ2-5
CAWSERSNYGYTF | TGTGCCTGGAGTGAGCGGAGTAACTATGGCTACACCTTC | . | TRBV30 | many | TRBJ1-2
CASSFRDNQPQHF | TGTGCCAGCAGTTTCAGGGACAATCAGCCCCAGCATTTT | . | TRBV12-3/TRBV12-4 | . | TRBJ1-5
CASIGGLWYEQYF | TGTGCCAGCATCGGGGGGCTTTGGTACGAGCAGTACTTC | . | TRBV2 | . | TRBJ2-7
CASSSPRGDRIQETQYF | TGTGCCAGCAGCTCCCCGCGAGGGGACAGGATCCAAGAGACCCAGTACTTC | TRBD1 | TRBV11-2 | . | TRBJ2-5
CASSPLWGENTGELFF | TGTGCCAGCAGCCCCCTCTGGGGGGAGAACACCGGGGAGCTGTTTTTT | . | TRBV14 | . | TRBJ2-2
CAWSAGNYGYTF | TGTGCCTGGAGTGCAGGGAACTATGGCTACACCTTC | . | TRBV30 | few | TRBJ1-2
CASSPKSGTSGRNTQYF | TGTGCCAGCAGCCCCAAATCCGGGACTAGCGGGAGAAATACGCAGTATTTT | TRBD2 | TRBV9 | . | TRBJ2-3
CASSEGGSGEGTDTQYF | TGTGCCAGCAGTGAAGGGGGTAGCGGGGAAGGCACAGATACGCAGTATTTT | TRBD2 | TRBV6-1 | . | TRBJ2-3